This TCR beta chain emerged from a study of OX40 agonist ivuxolimab in advanced cancers. At the level of the study: Three dose-escalation patients had partial responses: one with hepatocellular carcinoma and two with cutaneous melanoma.

Peripheral blood came from all dose cohorts at three timepoints. Using immunoSEQ multiplex PCR, the repertoire was profiled, and TCRdb retains in-frame clones only, with some absent. The table includes around 69,000 clones, 80% to 90% detected once. The study, taken as a whole, reports: Clones of CD4+ and CD8+ blood T cells grew by week 6 at doses of 0.1 to 3.0 mg/kg.

The V gene's germline CDR1 is MDHEN and CDR2 SYDVKM. Trimming shortened V by 3 bases and J by 0 bases, and 8 bases separated the two germline ends. The CDR3 spans 15 residues. Details on this clone: Its target is unknown.

This chain joins TRBV28 and TRBJ1-4, with a possible D match to TRBD1 (5 bases). This specimen consisted of CD4+ or CD8+ T cells sorted from blood, obtained in a trial of the OX40 agonist ivuxolimab. This receptor was obtained from an adult with an advanced solid tumor such as melanoma, head and neck, liver or kidney cancer. This CDR3 is CASSLGGTTNEKLFF. The CDR3 bases are TGTGCCAGCAGTTTGGGGGGGACAACTAATGAAAAACTGTTTTTT.